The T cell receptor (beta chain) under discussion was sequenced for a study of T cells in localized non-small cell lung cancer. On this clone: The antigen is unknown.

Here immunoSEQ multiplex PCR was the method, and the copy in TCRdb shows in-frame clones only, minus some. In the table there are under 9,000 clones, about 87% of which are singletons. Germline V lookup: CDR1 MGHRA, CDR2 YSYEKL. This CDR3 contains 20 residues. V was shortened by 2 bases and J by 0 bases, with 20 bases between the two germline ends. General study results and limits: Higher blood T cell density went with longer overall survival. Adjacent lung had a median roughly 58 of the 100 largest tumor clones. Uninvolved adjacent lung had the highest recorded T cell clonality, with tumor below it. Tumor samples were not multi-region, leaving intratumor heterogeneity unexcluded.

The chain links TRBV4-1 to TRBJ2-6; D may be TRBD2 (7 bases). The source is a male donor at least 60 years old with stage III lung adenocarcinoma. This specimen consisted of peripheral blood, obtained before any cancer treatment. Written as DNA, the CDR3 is TGCGCCAGCAGCCAATTAAGGGGGGGAGGACCCAGCTCTGGGGCCAACGTCCTGACTTTC. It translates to CASSQLRGGGPSSGANVLTF.